These 3 T cell receptor beta chains originate from one sample sequenced in a study of blood T cells in healthy people across ages. The use of a sample-barcoded 5' primer and a J-beta primer mix characterized a second PCR of roughly 7 to 11 cycles. MiXCR, applied by TCRdb to the 5' RACE reads, yields one record per CDR3 protein. The table lists more than 750,000 distinct CDR3 sequences, roughly 29% of them singletons. The sample was also linked to a second study, of T cells of mothers and their children.

Sequencing input: blood. These receptors were obtained from a woman aged 35 to 49 in good health.

The rearrangement joins TRBV12-3 or TRBV12-4 to TRBJ2-5, with 9 bases aligning to TRBD2. CDR3 length equals 16 residues. Losses at the gene ends were 1 base for V and 9 bases for J; bases not matched to a gene: 12. The CDR3 region has the DNA TGTGCCAGCAGTTTAGGATTTGGGACTAGCTCCTCGGCCCAGTACTTC. It encodes CASSLGFGTSSSAQYF.

This chain uses TRBV12-3 or TRBV12-4 with TRBJ2-1, with TRBD2 matching 14 bases. The ends lost 5 bases at V and 8 bases at J; junction bases unmatched: 11. The CDR3 consists of 17 residues. The CDR3 bases are TGTGCCAGCAGTCCCCGGACTAGCGGGGGGCCAAGGGATGAGCAGTTCTTC. This translates into CASSPRTSGGPRDEQFF.

This clonotype was observed a few times. The chain is built from TRBV5-6 and TRBJ1-4; D perhaps matches TRBD1 (5 bases). Trimming cost V 4 bases and J 4 bases, with 17 bases left between them. Germline lookup yields CDR1 SGHDT and CDR2 YYEEEE. This CDR3 contains 16 residues. The DNA of the CDR3 is TGTGCCAGCAGCCCCCACTCCAGGGCGTTTAATGAAAAACTGTTTTTT. Protein sequence: CASSPHSRAFNEKLFF.